This T cell receptor (beta chain) was observed in a study of blood T cell repertoires in COVID-19 (TCRdb year 2020). Context from the whole study: The collaborator samples originated in the United States, Italy and Spain and spanned the acute and convalescent phases of COVID-19. The sample metadata nearly always contained a de-identified subject ID, COVID-19 status, age in years and sex. Samples came from the ongoing ImmuneRACE study (first 160 participants) plus 1,254 subjects from 6 global collaborators. Where available, HLA class I and class II types were obtained from metadata supplied by the sample provider rather than from assay-based typing. The prospective study material was composed of cDNA or gDNA derived from T cells, B-cell-depleted T cells, or PBMCs. Subjects who had been exposed to COVID-19, were actively infected with it, or had recovered from it provided the deeply sampled blood TCRbeta repertoires that made up the dataset. The repertoires were released in a freely available public database meant as a resource for research on the immune response to SARS-CoV-2. Broad study findings and their caveats: Clinical and demographic metadata were provided uncurated, with the amount varying by source and participant.

This clone has a count of ten or more. What antigen it recognizes has not been identified. One base away there is no much larger clone; base qualities are not given. This same CDR3 is encoded by further DNA sequences in the sample. TCRbeta CDR3 regions were amplified from genomic DNA using the immunoSEQ Assay, a bias-controlled multiplex PCR. The published analysis was carried out like this. The number of nucleated cells in each sample was estimated by amplification of reference gene primers within the assay. Sequence reads were collapsed and filtered to measure the absolute abundance of every unique TCRbeta CDR3 rearrangement. For each sample, productive Simpson clonality was calculated as the square root of Simpson's diversity index across productive rearrangements. TCRdb took over this immuneACCESS table, retaining in-frame rearrangements with V and J assigned. Such tables are incomplete; in checked studies, under half of the missing clones stem from an unresolved V gene, and the remainder is unexplained. V and J calls and clone size are those listed in that table; D and trimming were worked out from the DNA. The sample table records approximately 280,000 clones; 70% to 90% of these occur just once. The ten largest make up 9.5% to 15% of the sample.

The collaborating institutions used their own protocols to collect whole blood in K2EDTA tubes. For TCRbeta analysis, collaborators shipped samples as frozen whole blood, isolated PBMCs, or DNA extracted from either of those sample types. Reading the germline V gene gives CDR1 SGDLS and CDR2 YYNGEE. Trimming at the junction amounts to 0 bases on V and 2 bases on J, and the germline ends lie 5 bases apart. The CDR3 holds 13 amino acids from the cysteine to the phenylalanine. Only the CDR3 part of the read is kept: 39 bases, read in frame from the first base. The TCR originated in a woman aged 60-70 years with acute or convalescent COVID-19. The rearrangement combines TRBV9 with TRBJ1-1, with no reliable assignment of the D segment. Sequenced material: peripheral blood. CDR3 protein: CASSVEQNTEAFF. The DNA reads TGTGCCAGCAGCGTAGAGCAAAACACTGAAGCTTTCTTT.